In this sample, the clone carrying this T cell receptor beta chain turned up once. Its antigen is not known. Repertoires were generated with immunoSEQ multiplex PCR, while TCRdb's copy carries only in-frame clones and drops some. The table lists around 92,000 clones, approximately 91% of them singletons. The record originates from a study of T cell responses to AZD1222 COVID-19 vaccine. V shed 5 bases, J shed 4 bases, and the junction held 7 bases outside the gene matches. The CDR3 is 15 amino acids. CDR1 and CDR2 from the germline V gene are SEHNR and FQNEAQ (reference sequence). Study results and limitations: No day 14 peak samples; only post-peak repertoires were characterized. At baseline, seropositivity was found in only a handful of AZD1222 recipients.

This sequence originates from an adult in good health. The V gene is TRBV7-9, the J gene TRBJ2-2; 7 nucleotides agree with TRBD1. The sequences come from peripheral blood, collected on day 0 of AZD1222 vaccination. The CDR3 protein is CASSGDRDLTGELFF. The CDR3 DNA follows: TGTGCCAGCAGCGGTGACAGGGATCTCACCGGGGAGCTGTTTTTT.